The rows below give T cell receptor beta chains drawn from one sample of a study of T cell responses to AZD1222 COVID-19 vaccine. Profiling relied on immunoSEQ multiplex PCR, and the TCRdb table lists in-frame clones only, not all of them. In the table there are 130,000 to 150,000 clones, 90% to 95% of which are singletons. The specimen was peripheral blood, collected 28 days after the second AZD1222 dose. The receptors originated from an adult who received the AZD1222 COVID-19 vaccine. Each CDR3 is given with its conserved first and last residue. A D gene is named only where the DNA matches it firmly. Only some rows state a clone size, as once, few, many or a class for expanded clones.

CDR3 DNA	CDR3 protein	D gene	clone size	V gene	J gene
TGTGCCAGCAGAGGAGGGAGGTCTGGAAACACCATATATTTT	CASRGGRSGNTIYF	-	once	TRBV6-5	TRBJ1-3
TGTGCCAGCTCACCCTCCGGGGACTCTGGAAACACCATATATTTT	CASSPSGDSGNTIYF	-	-	TRBV18	TRBJ1-3
TGTGCCAGCAGTCACCGGGGAATTCTCGGCTCACCCCTCCACTTT	CASSHRGILGSPLHF	-	-	TRBV25-1	TRBJ1-6
TGTGCCAGTAGTAAACCTAAGACAGGGCCTAATGGCTACACCTTC	CASSKPKTGPNGYTF	TRBD1	-	TRBV19	TRBJ1-2
TGTGCCAGTAGTATCAGGGGGCACTTGGAGACCCAGTACTTC	CASSIRGHLETQYF	TRBD1	-	TRBV19	TRBJ2-5
TGTGCCAGCAGTGAACAAGAGACCCAGTACTTC	CASSEQETQYF	-	-	TRBV25-1	TRBJ2-5
TGTGCCAGCAGTTTCCTCGCGGGGTTACACTATGGCTACACCTTC	CASSFLAGLHYGYTF	-	-	TRBV28	TRBJ1-2
TGTGCCTGGAGTGCCTTAGCGGGGGGGACAGATACGCAGTATTTT	CAWSALAGGTDTQYF	TRBD2	once	TRBV30	TRBJ2-3
TGTGCCAGCAGCCCCAACACAGATACGCAGTATTTT	CASSPNTDTQYF	-	-	TRBV11-1	TRBJ2-3
TGTGCCTGGAGTGTAAGGGGACAGGGGGGAAGGAATGGCTACACCTTC	CAWSVRGQGGRNGYTF	TRBD1	-	TRBV30	TRBJ1-2
TGCGCCAGCAGCCACCCTGCCGGGGGGTTTTGGGGGAAGGATACGCAGTATTTT	CASSHPAGGFWGKDTQYF	TRBD2	-	TRBV4-1	TRBJ2-3
TGCGCCAGCAGCCCGCGGGGAACAGGGGAGGTTTGGCGAGCGAACACCGGGGAGCTGTTTTTT	CASSPRGTGEVWRANTGELFF	-	-	TRBV4-3	TRBJ2-2
TGTGCCAGCAGCTCCACCATGACTGGGGCCAACGTCCTGACTTTC	CASSSTMTGANVLTF	-	-	TRBV6-5	TRBJ2-6
TGTGCCTGGAGTCAGTCAGCCGGGGGCACCCAGCATTTT	CAWSQSAGGTQHF	-	-	TRBV30	TRBJ1-5
TGTGCCAGCAGCGGTCGGCAACTAGCGAGCTCCTACAATGAGCAGTTCTTC	CASSGRQLASSYNEQFF	TRBD2	-	TRBV9	TRBJ2-1
TGTGCCAGCAGTGGAGGTCGGGGGGCGGAAGCTTTCTTT	CASSGGRGAEAFF	-	-	TRBV25-1	TRBJ1-1
TGTGCCAGTAGAGTAGGGGGGACGGGAAACACCGGGGAGCTGTTTTTT	CASRVGGTGNTGELFF	-	once	TRBV19	TRBJ2-2
TGTGCCAGCAGTGAAGACTACCAAGAGACCCAGTACTTC	CASSEDYQETQYF	-	once	TRBV2	TRBJ2-5
TGTGCCAGCAGCTTACCGGACTACGAGCAGTACTTC	CASSLPDYEQYF	-	-	TRBV11-1	TRBJ2-7
TGTGCCAGCAGCCTCGCCTGGGGACAGGGAAACCCTGAAGCTTTCTTT	CASSLAWGQGNPEAFF	TRBD1	-	TRBV14	TRBJ1-1
TGTGCCAGCAGCTTACTGGCGGGAGAAGGAGGGGAGCTGTTTTTT	CASSLLAGEGGELFF	TRBD2	-	TRBV7-3	TRBJ2-2
TGTGCCAGTAGTATTTCGACAGCAGCGGGAACAGAGACCCAGTACTTC	CASSISTAAGTETQYF	TRBD2	-	TRBV19	TRBJ2-5
TGTGCCAGCAGTCAGTTGGGAGAGACCCAGTACTTC	CASSQLGETQYF	-	-	TRBV2	TRBJ2-5
TGTGCCAGCAGCCTAGGGGGAGCGCTTGAGCAGTTCTTC	CASSLGGALEQFF	-	once	TRBV7-3	TRBJ2-1
TGCGCCAGCAGTCCCGGGAGCAATCAGCCCCAGCATTTT	CASSPGSNQPQHF	-	-	TRBV5-1	TRBJ1-5
TGTGCCAGTAGTGGTACTCGGGACACTGAAGCTTTCTTT	CASSGTRDTEAFF	-	-	TRBV19	TRBJ1-1
TGTGCCAGCAGATTGCAGGCGTGGGGGGGAGGCTACACCTTC	CASRLQAWGGGYTF	-	-	TRBV28	TRBJ1-2
TGTGCCACCCCAAAGATCGACAGAAATGGAAACACCATATATTTT	CATPKIDRNGNTIYF	-	-	TRBV7-9	TRBJ1-3
TGTGCCAGCAGTCCCAGCGGGGCCGGGGCCCAGTACTTC	CASSPSGAGAQYF	TRBD2	once	TRBV12-3/TRBV12-4	TRBJ2-5
TGTGCCAGCAGTTTAGAGGTCTATGAGCAGTTCTTC	CASSLEVYEQFF	-	-	TRBV28	TRBJ2-1
TGTGCCAGCAGCTCGGGACAGGGACTTGAAAAACTGTTTTTT	CASSSGQGLEKLFF	TRBD1	once	TRBV7-9	TRBJ1-4
TGTGCCAGTAGAAGGGAAACAGGTCGATCAAAACTGTTTTTT	CASRRETGRSKLFF	-	-	TRBV19	TRBJ1-4
TGTGCCAGCAGCTTAGAAGGGTTTCAGCCCCAGCATTTT	CASSLEGFQPQHF	-	-	TRBV7-9	TRBJ1-5
TGTGCCAGCAGTTTGGGTGGGCTCGGCACCTTC	CASSLGGLGTF	-	once	TRBV12-3/TRBV12-4	TRBJ1-2
TGTGCCAGCAGAGACAGGACTGGGCGCAATCAGCCCCAGCATTTT	CASRDRTGRNQPQHF	-	-	TRBV27	TRBJ1-5
TGTGCCAGCAGTCAGGGACTAGCGGGAGGAGAGACCCAGTACTTC	CASSQGLAGGETQYF	TRBD2	-	TRBV6-6	TRBJ2-5
TGTGCCAGCAGTTACTCGAGGAACAGGGGGGATACGCAGTATTTT	CASSYSRNRGDTQYF	TRBD1	-	TRBV6-6	TRBJ2-3